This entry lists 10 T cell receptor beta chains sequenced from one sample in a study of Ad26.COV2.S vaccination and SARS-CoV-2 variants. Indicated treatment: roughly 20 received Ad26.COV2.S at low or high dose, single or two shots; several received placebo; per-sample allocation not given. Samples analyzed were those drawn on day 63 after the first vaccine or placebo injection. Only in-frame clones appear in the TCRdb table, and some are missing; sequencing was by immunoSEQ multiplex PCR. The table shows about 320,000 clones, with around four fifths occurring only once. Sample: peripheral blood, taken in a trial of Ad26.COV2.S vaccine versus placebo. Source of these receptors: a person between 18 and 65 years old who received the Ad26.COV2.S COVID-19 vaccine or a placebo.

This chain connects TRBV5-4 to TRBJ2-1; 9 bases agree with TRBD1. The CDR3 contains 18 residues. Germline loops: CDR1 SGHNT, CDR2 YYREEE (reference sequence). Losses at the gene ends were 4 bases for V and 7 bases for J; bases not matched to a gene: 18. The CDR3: CASSQGSVRDREGNEQFF. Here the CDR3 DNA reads TGTGCCAGCAGCCAAGGTAGCGTCCGGGACAGGGAGGGAAATGAGCAGTTCTTC.

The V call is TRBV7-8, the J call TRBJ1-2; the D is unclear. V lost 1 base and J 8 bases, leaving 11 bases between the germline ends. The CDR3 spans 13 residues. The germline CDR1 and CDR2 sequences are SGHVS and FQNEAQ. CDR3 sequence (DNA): TGTGCCAGCAGCTTAGGGGCCTACGGGGGCTACACCTTC. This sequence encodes CASSLGAYGGYTF.

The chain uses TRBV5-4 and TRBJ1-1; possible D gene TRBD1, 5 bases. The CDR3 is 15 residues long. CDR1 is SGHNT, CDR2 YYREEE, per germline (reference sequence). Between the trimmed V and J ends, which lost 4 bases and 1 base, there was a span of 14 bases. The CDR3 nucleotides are TGTGCCAGCAGCCCGTCGGCGGGGGGGAACACTGAAGCTTTCTTT. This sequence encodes CASSPSAGGNTEAFF.

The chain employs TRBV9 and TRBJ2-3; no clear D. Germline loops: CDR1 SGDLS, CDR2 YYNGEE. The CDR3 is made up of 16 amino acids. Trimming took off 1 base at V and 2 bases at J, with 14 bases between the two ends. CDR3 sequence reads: CASSVSDGRSTDTQYF. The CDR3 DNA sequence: TGTGCCAGCAGCGTATCTGACGGTAGATCCACAGATACGCAGTATTTT.

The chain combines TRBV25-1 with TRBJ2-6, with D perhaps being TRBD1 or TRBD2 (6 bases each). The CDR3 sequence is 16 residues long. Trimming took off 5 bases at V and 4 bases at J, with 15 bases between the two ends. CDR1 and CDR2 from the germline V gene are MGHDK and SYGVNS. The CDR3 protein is CASSPQGRSGANVLTF. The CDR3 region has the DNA TGTGCCAGCAGTCCGCAGGGGAGGTCCGGGGCCAACGTCCTGACTTTC. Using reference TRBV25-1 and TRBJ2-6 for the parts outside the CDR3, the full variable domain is EADIYQTPRYLVIGTGKKITLECSQTMGHDKMYWYQQDPGMELHLIHYSYGVNSTEKGDLSSESTVSRIRTEHFPLTLESARPSHTSQYLCASSPQGRSGANVLTFGAGSRLTVL.

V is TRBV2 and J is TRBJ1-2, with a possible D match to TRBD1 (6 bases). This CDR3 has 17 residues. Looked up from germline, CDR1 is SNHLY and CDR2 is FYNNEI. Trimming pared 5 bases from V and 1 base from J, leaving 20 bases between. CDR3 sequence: CASSIHLTGKVNYGYTF. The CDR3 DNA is TGTGCCAGCAGTATACACCTCACAGGGAAGGTTAACTATGGCTACACCTTC.

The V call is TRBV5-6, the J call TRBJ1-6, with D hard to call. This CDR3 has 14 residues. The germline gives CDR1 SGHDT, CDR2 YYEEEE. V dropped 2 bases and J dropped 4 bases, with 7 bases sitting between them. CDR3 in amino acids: CASSFREYNSPLHF. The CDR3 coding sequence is TGTGCCAGCAGCTTTCGGGAGTATAATTCACCCCTCCACTTT.

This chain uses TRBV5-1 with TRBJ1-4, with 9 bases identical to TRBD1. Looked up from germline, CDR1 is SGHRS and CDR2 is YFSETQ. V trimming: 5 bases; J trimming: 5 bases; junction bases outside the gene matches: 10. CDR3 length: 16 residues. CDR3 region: CASSQDRGYLNEKLFF. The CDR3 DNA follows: TGCGCCAGCAGTCAGGACAGGGGCTACCTCAATGAAAAACTGTTTTTT.

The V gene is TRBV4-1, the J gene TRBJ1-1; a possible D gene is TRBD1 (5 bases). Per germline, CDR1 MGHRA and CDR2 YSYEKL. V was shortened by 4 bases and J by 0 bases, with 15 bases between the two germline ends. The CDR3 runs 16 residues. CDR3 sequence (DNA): TGCGCCAGCAGCCGTGCCACGGGACGGTTGAACACTGAAGCTTTCTTT. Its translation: CASSRATGRLNTEAFF.

The chain's CDR3 is CASSIQDPEQPQHF. CDR3 DNA sequence: TGTGCCAGTAGTATACAGGACCCTGAACAGCCCCAGCATTTT. The rearrangement joins TRBV19 to TRBJ1-5, with D uncertain. Trimming took 2 bases from V and 7 from J, leaving 12 bases between them. This CDR3 region has 14 residues. Germline loops: CDR1 LNHDA, CDR2 SQIVND (reference sequence).